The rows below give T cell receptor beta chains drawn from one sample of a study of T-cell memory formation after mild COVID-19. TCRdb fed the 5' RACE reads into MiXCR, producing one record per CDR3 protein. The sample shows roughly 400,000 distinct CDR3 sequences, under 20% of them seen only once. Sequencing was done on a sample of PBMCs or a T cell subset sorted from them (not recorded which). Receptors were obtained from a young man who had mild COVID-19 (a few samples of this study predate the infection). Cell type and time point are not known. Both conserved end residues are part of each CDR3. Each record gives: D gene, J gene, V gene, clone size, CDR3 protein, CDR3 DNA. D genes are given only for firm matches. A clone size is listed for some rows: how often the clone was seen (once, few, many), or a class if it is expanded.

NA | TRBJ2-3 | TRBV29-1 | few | CSVVGRVASTDTQYF | TGCAGCGTTGTCGGTCGGGTGGCTAGCACAGATACGCAGTATTTT
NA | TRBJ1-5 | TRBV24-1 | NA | CATSKDTDSNQPQHF | TGTGCCACCAGTAAGGACACCGATAGCAATCAGCCCCAGCATTTT
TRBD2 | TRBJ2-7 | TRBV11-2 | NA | CASSNPGLAIYEQYF | TGTGCCAGCAGCAATCCGGGACTAGCCATCTACGAGCAGTACTTC
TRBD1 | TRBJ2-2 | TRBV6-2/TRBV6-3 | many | CASSYPGQAPSGELFF | TGTGCCAGCAGCTATCCGGGACAGGCCCCTAGCGGGGAGCTGTTTTTT
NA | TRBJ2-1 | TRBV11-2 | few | CASSLDSIYNEQFF | TGTGCCAGCAGCTTAGACTCCATTTACAATGAGCAGTTCTTC
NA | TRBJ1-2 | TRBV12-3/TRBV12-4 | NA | CASTRTGAGYGYTF | TGTGCCAGCACTCGCACGGGGGCGGGTTATGGCTACACCTTC
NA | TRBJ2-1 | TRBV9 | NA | CASSVGGAGYNEQFF | TGTGCCAGCAGCGTAGGCGGGGCAGGGTACAATGAGCAGTTCTTC
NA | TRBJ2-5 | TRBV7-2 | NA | CASRLSKTQYF | TGTGCCAGCAGGCTTAGTAAGACCCAGTACTTC
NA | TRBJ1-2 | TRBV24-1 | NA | CATSDLSRGGYGYTF | TGTGCCACCAGTGATTTGTCCCGGGGCGGCTATGGCTACACCTTC
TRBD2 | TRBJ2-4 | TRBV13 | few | CASSPQRGGGNIQYF | TGTGCCAGCAGCCCGCAGCGGGGGGGCGGAAACATTCAGTACTTC
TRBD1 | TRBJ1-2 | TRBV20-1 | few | CSARAGQLYGYTF | TGCAGTGCTAGGGCGGGACAGCTCTATGGCTACACCTTC
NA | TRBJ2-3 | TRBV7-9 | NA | CASSSDSSTDTQYF | TGTGCCAGCAGCTCGGACTCTAGCACAGATACGCAGTATTTT
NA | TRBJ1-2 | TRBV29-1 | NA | CSARSLANYGYTF | TGCAGCGCCCGGTCCCTAGCAAACTATGGCTACACCTTC
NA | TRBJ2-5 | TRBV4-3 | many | CASSLKGGVETQYF | TGCGCCAGCAGCCTAAAGGGGGGGGTAGAGACCCAGTACTTC
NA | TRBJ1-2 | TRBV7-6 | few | CASSLGGRSNYGYTF | TGTGCCAGCAGCTTAGGCGGGAGGAGCAACTATGGCTACACCTTC
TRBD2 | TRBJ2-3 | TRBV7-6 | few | CASSPWTSGESNTQYF | TGTGCCAGCAGCCCGTGGACTAGCGGGGAAAGTAATACGCAGTATTTT
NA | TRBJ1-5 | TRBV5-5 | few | CASSLGASKGPQHF | TGTGCCAGCAGCCTCGGGGCCAGCAAGGGGCCCCAGCATTTT
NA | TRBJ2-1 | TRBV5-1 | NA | CASSVAWGYNEQFF | TGCGCCAGCAGCGTCGCGTGGGGTTACAATGAGCAGTTCTTC
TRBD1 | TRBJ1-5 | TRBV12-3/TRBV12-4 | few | CASTQTGGNQPQHF | TGTGCCAGCACCCAGACAGGGGGTAATCAGCCCCAGCATTTT
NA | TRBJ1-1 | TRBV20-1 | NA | CSATWETEAFF | TGCAGTGCTACTTGGGAAACTGAAGCTTTCTTT
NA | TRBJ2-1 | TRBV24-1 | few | CATSDSGVAEQFF | TGTGCCACCAGTGATTCAGGGGTCGCTGAGCAGTTCTTC
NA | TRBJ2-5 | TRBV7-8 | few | CASSPVRGVETQYF | TGTGCCAGCAGCCCCGTCAGGGGGGTGGAGACCCAGTACTTC
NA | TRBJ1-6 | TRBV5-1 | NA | CASSLDGGRNSPLHF | TGCGCCAGCAGCCTTGACGGGGGAAGGAATTCACCCCTCCACTTT
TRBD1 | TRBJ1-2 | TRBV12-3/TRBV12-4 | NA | CASNTGTGNGYTF | TGTGCCAGCAATACTGGGACAGGGAATGGCTACACCTTC
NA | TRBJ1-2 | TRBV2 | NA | CASSEGTSYGYTF | TGTGCCAGCAGTGAGGGGACGTCCTATGGCTACACCTTC
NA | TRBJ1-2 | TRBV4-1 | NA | CASSQEGQGSGYTF | TGCGCCAGCAGCCAAGAAGGTCAGGGATCTGGCTACACCTTC
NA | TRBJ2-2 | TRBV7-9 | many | CASVDTGELFF | TGTGCCAGCGTCGACACCGGGGAGCTGTTTTTT
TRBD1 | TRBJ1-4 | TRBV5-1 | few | CASSQNGQGDNEKLFF | TGCGCCAGCAGCCAGAACGGACAGGGCGACAATGAAAAACTGTTTTTT
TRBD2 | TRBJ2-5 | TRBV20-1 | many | CSASTIAAGYQETQYF | TGCAGTGCTAGCACGATCGCAGCGGGGTACCAAGAGACCCAGTACTTC